A selection of T cell receptor beta chains follows, all from one sample in a study of neurological immune-mediated disorders. TCRdb redid the calling of the 5' RACE reads with MiXCR, one entry per CDR3 protein. The sample lists some 87,000 distinct CDR3 sequences; 5% to 6% were seen once. What was sequenced was PBMCs. Receptors were obtained from an older woman with multiple sclerosis. CDR3s include the opening cysteine and the closing phenylalanine or tryptophan. A D gene is named only where the DNA matches it firmly. The size field is filled for only some rows; it gives once, few, many or a size class.

TRBD2	TRBV18	TRBJ2-1	many	TGTGCCAGCTCACCACCGGGGGAGGGTAAAACCCTCCGGGGTGAGCAGTTCTTC	CASSPPGEGKTLRGEQFF
NA	TRBV3-1	TRBJ1-5	few	TGTGCCAGCAGCCAAGGGCAGGCTCAGCCCCAGCATTTT	CASSQGQAQPQHF
NA	TRBV6-6	TRBJ2-7	many	TGTGCCAGCACCCCAAAAGACTACCCCTCCTACGAGCAGTACTTC	CASTPKDYPSYEQYF
NA	TRBV5-6	TRBJ1-3	many	TGTGCCAGCAGCTTCTATGGGGACACCATATATTTT	CASSFYGDTIYF
NA	TRBV27	TRBJ2-6	many	TGTGCCAGCAGTTTATTTGGGCTCTCTGGGGCCAACGTCCTGACTTTC	CASSLFGLSGANVLTF
NA	TRBV6-5	TRBJ2-3	many	TGTGCCAGCAGTTACTCGACTGGGGGCGGGACAGATACGCAGTATTTT	CASSYSTGGGTDTQYF
NA	TRBV27	TRBJ1-1	many	TGTGCCAGCAGTAGGTTGAACACTGAAGCTTTCTTT	CASSRLNTEAFF
TRBD1	TRBV12-3/TRBV12-4	TRBJ1-2	many	TGTGCCAGCAGTCCGAGGACAGGGGGAAGCGGGGGCTACACCTTC	CASSPRTGGSGGYTF
NA	TRBV24-1	TRBJ1-2	few	TGTGCCACCAGTGATCCCGCCCTTAGCAGGGATGGCTACACCTTC	CATSDPALSRDGYTF
NA	TRBV7-9	TRBJ2-5	many	TGTGCCAGCAGCCCCCAGGATTCAGGGACCCAGTACTTC	CASSPQDSGTQYF
NA	TRBV12-3/TRBV12-4	TRBJ2-7	many	TGTGCCAGCAGCATTTCCCCGGCAGGGCCCTACGAGCAGTACTTC	CASSISPAGPYEQYF
NA	TRBV5-5	TRBJ2-2	many	TGTGCCAGCAGGCGGGACGCCGGGGAGCTGTTTTTT	CASRRDAGELFF
TRBD1	TRBV5-4	TRBJ1-4	many	TGTGCCAGCAGCTACCGGGGACAGGGTCATGAAAAACTGTTTTTT	CASSYRGQGHEKLFF
NA	TRBV12-3/TRBV12-4	TRBJ1-4	NA	TGTGCCAGCAGTGATCCCTCAGGCGGAGAAAAACTGTTTTTT	CASSDPSGGEKLFF
TRBD1	TRBV5-1	TRBJ1-6	many	TGCGCCAGCAGCATAGGGACAGATTATAATTCACCCCTCCACTTT	CASSIGTDYNSPLHF
NA	TRBV6-5	TRBJ1-3	many	TGTGCCAGCAGTTACGGCAGAAACTCTGGAAACACCATATATTTT	CASSYGRNSGNTIYF
TRBD1	TRBV10-3	TRBJ2-7	NA	TGTGCCATCAGTGATCCAGATTCCGGGACAGGGAACTACGAGCAGTACTTC	CAISDPDSGTGNYEQYF
NA	TRBV29-1	TRBJ2-3	many	TGCAGCGTTGTAAGGGCTAGTCTAGTCACAGATACGCAGTATTTT	CSVVRASLVTDTQYF
TRBD2	TRBV10-2	TRBJ2-7	many	TGCGCCAGCAGTGAGTCCAGCGGGGGCTACGAGCAGTACTTC	CASSESSGGYEQYF
TRBD2	TRBV20-1	TRBJ2-1	many	TGCAGTGCTGAGGGGGGACTAGCGGGTAATGAGCAGTTCTTC	CSAEGGLAGNEQFF
NA	TRBV5-5	TRBJ1-1	many	TGTGCCAGCAGCTTGGAGGATTTGGACACTGAAGCTTTCTTT	CASSLEDLDTEAFF
TRBD2	TRBV5-1	TRBJ2-2	many	TGCGCCAGCAGCTTGACTAGCGGGGGTTTCGGGGAGCTGTTTTTT	CASSLTSGGFGELFF
TRBD2	TRBV30	TRBJ2-1	NA	TGTGCCTGGGGGACTAACTCCTACAATGAGCAGTTCTTC	CAWGTNSYNEQFF
TRBD2	TRBV12-3/TRBV12-4	TRBJ2-7	few	TGTGCCAGCAGTGGGTTGGGGGGGAGGTACGAGCAGTACTTC	CASSGLGGRYEQYF
TRBD1	TRBV29-1	TRBJ1-4	many	TGCAGCGCCCGACAGGGGGCGTCTAATGAAAAACTGTTTTTT	CSARQGASNEKLFF
TRBD1	TRBV5-1	TRBJ2-7	many	TGCGCCAGCAGCTTGGCCCCGGGACAGGAATACGAGCAGTACTTC	CASSLAPGQEYEQYF
NA	TRBV29-1	TRBJ1-1	many	TGCAGCGTTGGAAATTGGGGGGTCGCTTTCTTT	CSVGNWGVAFF
TRBD1	TRBV5-1	TRBJ1-1	few	TGCGCCAGCAGCTTGTCAGGGGGCACTGAAGCTTTCTTT	CASSLSGGTEAFF
NA	TRBV4-2	TRBJ2-2	many	TGTGCCAGCAGCCAAGATATTACTACCGCCGGGGAGCTGTTTTTT	CASSQDITTAGELFF
NA	TRBV7-2	TRBJ2-6	few	TGTGCCAGCAGCTTAGAGAGAGGGGCCAACGTCCTGACTTTC	CASSLERGANVLTF
NA	TRBV5-5	TRBJ2-1	many	TGTGCCAGCAGCTTGGCGGGCCGAAGTAGTCGGTTCTTC	CASSLAGRSSRFF
TRBD2	TRBV20-1	TRBJ2-5	many	TGCAGTCCCTTTCGGGGGGGCGGATTAGAGACCCAGTACTTC	CSPFRGGGLETQYF
NA	TRBV28	TRBJ1-5	many	TGTGCCACGCAGGGTGGGTTGCGGCAGCCCCAGCATTTT	CATQGGLRQPQHF
NA	TRBV7-8	TRBJ1-1	many	TGTGCCAGCAGCTTAGCGCGGTTACAGATGAACACTGAAGCTTTCTTT	CASSLARLQMNTEAFF
TRBD1	TRBV7-2	TRBJ2-7	NA	TGTGCCAGCAGCTTACAGGGGGCCCACGAGCAGTACTTC	CASSLQGAHEQYF
NA	TRBV3-1	TRBJ2-7	many	TGTGCCAGCAGCCAAGACTTCCGAGGGGGCTACGAGCAGTACTTC	CASSQDFRGGYEQYF
NA	TRBV6-2/TRBV6-3	TRBJ2-1	many	TGTGCCAGCAGTTACGTGACAGCCGACAATGAGCAGTTCTTC	CASSYVTADNEQFF
NA	TRBV5-1	TRBJ2-4	many	TGCGCCAGCAGCTTATCGAGCGGGTCCGCCAAAAACATTCAGTACTTC	CASSLSSGSAKNIQYF
TRBD1	TRBV20-1	TRBJ2-2	many	TGCAGTGCTACATCGGGACAGGGGGCGTACACCGGGGAGCTGTTTTTT	CSATSGQGAYTGELFF
TRBD2	TRBV12-3/TRBV12-4	TRBJ2-5	many	TGTGCCAGCAGGGCCCCTAGCGGGGAGAAGGAGACCCAGTACTTC	CASRAPSGEKETQYF
TRBD2	TRBV3-1	TRBJ2-7	NA	TGTGCCAGCCATGATCCGGGACTAGCGGGGTATGAGCAGTACTTC	CASHDPGLAGYEQYF
NA	TRBV20-1	TRBJ2-7	many	TGCAGTGCTAGCCAGCAGGGGGGCATCTACGAGCAGTACTTC	CSASQQGGIYEQYF
NA	TRBV20-1	TRBJ1-1	many	TGCAGTGCTAGAGTGGGCAACCTCAACACTGAAGCTTTCTTT	CSARVGNLNTEAFF
NA	TRBV5-1	TRBJ1-4	many	TGCGCCAGCAGCTCGGGGGACGGCAAAGAAAAACTGTTTTTT	CASSSGDGKEKLFF
NA	TRBV12-3/TRBV12-4	TRBJ1-5	many	TGTGCCAGCCTCAGGAGCCTATATAGCAATCAGCCCCAGCATTTT	CASLRSLYSNQPQHF
NA	TRBV7-2	TRBJ1-1	many	TGTGCCAGCAGCTACTCAAGGGTGAACACTGAAGCTTTCTTT	CASSYSRVNTEAFF
TRBD2	TRBV5-1	TRBJ2-7	many	TGCGCCAGCAGCCGGGGACTAGCAGATCCCTACGAGCAGTACTTC	CASSRGLADPYEQYF
NA	TRBV5-6	TRBJ2-1	many	TGTGCCAGCAGCTTACAGCAGCAACTCCTTGGTAATGAGCAGTTCTTC	CASSLQQQLLGNEQFF
TRBD1	TRBV5-1	TRBJ2-1	many	TGCGCCAGCCTGCCGGGACAGGGTCCCTACAATGAGCAGTTCTTC	CASLPGQGPYNEQFF
TRBD1	TRBV12-3/TRBV12-4	TRBJ1-1	many	TGTGCCAGCAGGCCCGTACCAGGGGGTGGCACTGAAGCTTTCTTT	CASRPVPGGGTEAFF
NA	TRBV5-5	TRBJ2-5	many	TGTGCCAGCAGCTTGGGGCCCCAAGAGACCCAGTACTTC	CASSLGPQETQYF
NA	TRBV20-1	TRBJ2-7	many	TGCAGTGCTAGAGATCCGGCTAGGGGGGACTCCTACGAGCAGTACTTC	CSARDPARGDSYEQYF
NA	TRBV12-3/TRBV12-4	TRBJ2-7	NA	TGTGCCAGCAGTTTTATACAGGGCCACGAGCAGTACTTC	CASSFIQGHEQYF
NA	TRBV27	TRBJ2-7	many	TGTGCCAGCAGTTTTCGCCAGGGGCAATACGAGCAGTACTTC	CASSFRQGQYEQYF
TRBD2	TRBV20-1	TRBJ2-1	NA	TGCAGTGCTTCCTGGCGGGGGGAGAGAGAGCAGTTCTTC	CSASWRGEREQFF
TRBD1	TRBV5-1	TRBJ1-5	many	TGCGCCAGCAGCCCGACAGGGGTCAATCAGCCCCAGCATTTT	CASSPTGVNQPQHF
NA	TRBV20-1	TRBJ1-3	many	TGCAGCCCCCTAGATTTCGCTGGAAACACCATATATTTT	CSPLDFAGNTIYF
NA	TRBV20-1	TRBJ1-2	many	TGCAGTGCTGGACAGTCCGGCTACACCTTC	CSAGQSGYTF
NA	TRBV5-1	TRBJ2-7	many	TGCGCCAGCAGCTTGGGGAATTACGAGCAGTACTTC	CASSLGNYEQYF